The present T cell receptor (beta chain) was sequenced within a study of identical twins. Study-level points and caveats: The study based its conclusions on cross-sectional statistical analysis and did not follow the same donors.

A few counts support this clonotype. Antigen unknown. At one of its ends the junction is not consistent with the germline gene, which may arise from a read error. From the 5' RACE reads, TCRdb called clonotypes with MiXCR, one entry per CDR3 protein. The sample lists a few hundred thousand distinct CDR3 sequences; 8% to 9.5% were seen once. CDR3 length equals 13 residues. From germline, CDR1 is SGDLS and CDR2 YYNGEE. These data were also reused for a study on yellow fever vaccine responses in identical twins.

The rearrangement links TRBV9 to TRBJ2-1; D remains ambiguous. The sequence was obtained from a woman between 18 and 29 years old in good health. The sample taken for sequencing was CD8+ T cells sorted from blood. CDR3 protein: CASSVGSFNEQFF. CDR3 bases: TGTGCCAGCAGCGTAGGCTCCTTCAATGAGCAGTTCTTC.